This TCR beta chain originates from a study of tumor and adjacent non-tumor tissue in lung cancer. A modified ARM-PCR protocol with three rounds of nested PCR amplified TCRbeta. Each CDR3 protein gets one entry after TCRdb re-called the multiplex PCR reads with MiXCR. The sample shows about 93,000 distinct CDR3 sequences, around 71% of them seen only once. The CDR3 loop spans 14 amino acids. CDR1 is LGHNA, CDR2 YNFKEQ, per germline. As regards this clonotype: A junction boundary mismatches the germline segment, possibly from a read error.

The template was RNA from unsorted bulk tissue. The gene calls are TRBV4-2 and TRBJ2-7, with D maybe TRBD2 (6 bases). The sample taken for sequencing was lung tumor tissue. This TCR came from a man aged 55 to 70 with non-small cell lung cancer. In DNA form, the CDR3 reads TGTGCCAGCAGCCAAGCCGGGAGTTCCTACGAGCAGCACTTC. Its translation is CASSQAGSSYEQHF.